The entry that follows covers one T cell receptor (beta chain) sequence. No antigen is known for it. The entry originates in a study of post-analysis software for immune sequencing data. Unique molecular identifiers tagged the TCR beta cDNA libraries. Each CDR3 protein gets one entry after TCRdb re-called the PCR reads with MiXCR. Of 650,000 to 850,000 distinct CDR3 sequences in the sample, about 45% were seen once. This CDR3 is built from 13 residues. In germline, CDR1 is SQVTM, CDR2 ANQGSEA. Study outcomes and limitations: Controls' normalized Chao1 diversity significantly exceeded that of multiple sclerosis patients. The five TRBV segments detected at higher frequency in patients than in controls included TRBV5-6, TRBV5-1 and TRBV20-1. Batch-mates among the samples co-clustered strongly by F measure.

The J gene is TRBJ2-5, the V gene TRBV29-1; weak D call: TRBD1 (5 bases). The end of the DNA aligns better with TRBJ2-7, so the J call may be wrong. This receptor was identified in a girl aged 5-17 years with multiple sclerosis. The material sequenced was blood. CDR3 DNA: TGCAGCGTTGAACCCGGTACAGGCTACGAGCAGTACTTC. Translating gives CSVEPGTGYEQYF.